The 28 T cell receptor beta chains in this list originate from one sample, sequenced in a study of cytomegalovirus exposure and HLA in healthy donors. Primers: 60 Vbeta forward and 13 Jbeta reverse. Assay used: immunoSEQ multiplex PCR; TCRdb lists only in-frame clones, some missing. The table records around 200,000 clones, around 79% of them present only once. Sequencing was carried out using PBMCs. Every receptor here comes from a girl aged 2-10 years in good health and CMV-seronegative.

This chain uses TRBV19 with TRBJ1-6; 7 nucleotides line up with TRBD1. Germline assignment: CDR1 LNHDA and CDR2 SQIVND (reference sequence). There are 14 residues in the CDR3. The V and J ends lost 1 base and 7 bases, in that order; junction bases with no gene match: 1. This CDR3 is CASSIGDRNSPLHF. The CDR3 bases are TGTGCCAGTAGTATAGGGGACAGAAATTCACCCCTCCACTTT. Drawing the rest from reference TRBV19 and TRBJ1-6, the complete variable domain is DGGITQSPKYLFRKEGQNVTLSCEQNLNHDAMYWYRQDPGQGLRLIYYSQIVNDFQKGDIAEGYSVSREKKESFPLTVTSAQKNPTAFYLCASSIGDRNSPLHFGNGTRLTVT.

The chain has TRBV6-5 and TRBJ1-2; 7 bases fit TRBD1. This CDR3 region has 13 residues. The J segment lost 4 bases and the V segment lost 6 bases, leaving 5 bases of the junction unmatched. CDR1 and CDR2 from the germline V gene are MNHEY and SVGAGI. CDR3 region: CASSDRQGYGYTF. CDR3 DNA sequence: TGTGCCAGCAGCGACCGACAGGGCTATGGCTACACCTTC.

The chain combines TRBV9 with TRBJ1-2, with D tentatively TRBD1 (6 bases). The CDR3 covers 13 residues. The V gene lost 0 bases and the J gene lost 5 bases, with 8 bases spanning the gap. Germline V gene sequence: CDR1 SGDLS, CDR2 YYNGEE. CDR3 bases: TGTGCCAGCAGCGTAGGGACAGATTATGGCTACACCTTC. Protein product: CASSVGTDYGYTF.

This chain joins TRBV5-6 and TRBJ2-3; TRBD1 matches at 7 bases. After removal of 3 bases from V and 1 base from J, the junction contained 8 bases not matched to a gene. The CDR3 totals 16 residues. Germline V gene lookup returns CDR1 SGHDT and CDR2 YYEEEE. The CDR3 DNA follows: TGTGCCAGCAGCTATACAGGGGCGTGGGGCACAGATACGCAGTATTTT. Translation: CASSYTGAWGTDTQYF.

The CDR3 here is CASSEDELQGHLDNEQFF. The CDR3, as DNA: TGCGCCAGCAGTGAGGACGAGCTTCAGGGGCATCTAGACAATGAGCAGTTCTTC. The rearrangement uses TRBV10-1 and TRBJ2-1; possibly TRBD1 for D (6 bases). V was trimmed by 2 bases and J by 5 bases, leaving 22 bases between them. Germline V gene lookup returns CDR1 WNHNN and CDR2 SYGVQD (reference sequence). This CDR3 is built from 18 residues.

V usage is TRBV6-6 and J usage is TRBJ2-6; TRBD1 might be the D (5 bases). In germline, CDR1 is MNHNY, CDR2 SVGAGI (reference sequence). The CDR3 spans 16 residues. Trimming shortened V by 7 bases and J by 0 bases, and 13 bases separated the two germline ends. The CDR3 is CASTPHQGSGANVLTF. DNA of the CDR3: TGTGCCAGCACCCCCCACCAGGGCTCTGGGGCCAACGTCCTGACTTTC.

CDR3 coding DNA: TGTGCCAGCAGTGTGAAGGGGAAAGAGACCCAGTACTTC. This codes for CASSVKGKETQYF. This sequence joins TRBV25-1 and TRBJ2-5; D might be TRBD1 (5 bases). Trimming removed 4 bases at V and 3 bases at J, with 9 bases between. Per the germline V gene, CDR1 is MGHDK and CDR2 is SYGVNS. The CDR3 contains 13 residues. The variable domain in full, completed from reference TRBV25-1 and TRBJ2-5, reads EADIYQTPRYLVIGTGKKITLECSQTMGHDKMYWYQQDPGMELHLIHYSYGVNSTEKGDLSSESTVSRIRTEHFPLTLESARPSHTSQYLCASSVKGKETQYFGPGTRLLVL.

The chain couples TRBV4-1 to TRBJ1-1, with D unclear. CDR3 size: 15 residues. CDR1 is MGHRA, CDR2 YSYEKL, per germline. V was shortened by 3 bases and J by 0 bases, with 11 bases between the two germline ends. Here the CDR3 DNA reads TGCGCCAGCAGCCAGACGGAGGGATTGAACACTGAAGCTTTCTTT. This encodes CASSQTEGLNTEAFF.

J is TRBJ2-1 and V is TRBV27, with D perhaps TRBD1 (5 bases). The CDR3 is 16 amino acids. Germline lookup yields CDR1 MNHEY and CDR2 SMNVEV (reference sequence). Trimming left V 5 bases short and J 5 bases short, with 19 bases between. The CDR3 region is CASSPPPRQTNNEQFF. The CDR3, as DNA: TGTGCCAGCAGTCCACCCCCGAGACAGACCAACAATGAGCAGTTCTTC.

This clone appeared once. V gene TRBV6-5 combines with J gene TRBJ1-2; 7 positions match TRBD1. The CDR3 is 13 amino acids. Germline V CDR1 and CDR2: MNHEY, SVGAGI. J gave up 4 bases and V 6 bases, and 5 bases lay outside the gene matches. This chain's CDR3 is CASRPGQLYGYTF. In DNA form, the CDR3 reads TGTGCCAGCAGACCGGGACAGCTCTATGGCTACACCTTC.

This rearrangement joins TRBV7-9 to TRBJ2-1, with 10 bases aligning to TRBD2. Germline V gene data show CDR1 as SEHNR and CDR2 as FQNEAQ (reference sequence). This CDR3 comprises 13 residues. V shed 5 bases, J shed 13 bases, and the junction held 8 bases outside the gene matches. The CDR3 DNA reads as TGTGCCAGCAGCCCTAGCGGGGGAGCGCCTCAGTTCTTC. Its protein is CASSPSGGAPQFF.

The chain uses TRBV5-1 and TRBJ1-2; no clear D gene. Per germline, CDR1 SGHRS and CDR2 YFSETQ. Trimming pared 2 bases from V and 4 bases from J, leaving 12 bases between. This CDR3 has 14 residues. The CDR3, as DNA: TGCGCCAGCAGCTTTGAGGGCTCCCTCTATGGCTACACCTTC. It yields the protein CASSFEGSLYGYTF.

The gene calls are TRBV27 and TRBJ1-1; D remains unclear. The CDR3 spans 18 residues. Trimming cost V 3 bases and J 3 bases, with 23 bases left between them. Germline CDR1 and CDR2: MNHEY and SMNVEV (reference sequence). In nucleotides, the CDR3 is TGTGCCAGCAGTTTCCCGTTGAGGAGTTTGGGTGGGTACACTGAAGCTTTCTTT. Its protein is CASSFPLRSLGGYTEAFF.

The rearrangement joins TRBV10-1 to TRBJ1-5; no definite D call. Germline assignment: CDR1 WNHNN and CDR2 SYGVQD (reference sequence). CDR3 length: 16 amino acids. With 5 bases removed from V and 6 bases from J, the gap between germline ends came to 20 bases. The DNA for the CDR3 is TGCGCCAGCAGTTTAAGGCGGTCCCCCGAGGGTCAGCCCCAGCATTTT. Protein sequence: CASSLRRSPEGQPQHF.

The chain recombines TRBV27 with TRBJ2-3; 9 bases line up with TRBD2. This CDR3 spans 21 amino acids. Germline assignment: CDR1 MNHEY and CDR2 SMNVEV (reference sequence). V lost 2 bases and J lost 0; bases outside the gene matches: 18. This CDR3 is CASSLGRTPGTSSSSTDTQYF. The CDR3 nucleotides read TGTGCCAGCAGTTTAGGCAGGACGCCCGGGACTAGCAGTTCTAGCACAGATACGCAGTATTTT.

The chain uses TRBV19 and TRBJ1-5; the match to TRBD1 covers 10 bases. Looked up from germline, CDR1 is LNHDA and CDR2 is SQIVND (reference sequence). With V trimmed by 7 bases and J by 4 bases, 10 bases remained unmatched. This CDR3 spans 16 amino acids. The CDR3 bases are TGTGCCAGTAATCAAATGCCGGGACAGGGGAATCAGCCCCAGCATTTT. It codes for CASNQMPGQGNQPQHF.

Here the CDR3 reads CASSITGGNEKLFF. The DNA for the CDR3 is TGTGCCAGTAGTATCACTGGGGGGAATGAAAAACTGTTTTTT. The gene calls are TRBV19 and TRBJ1-4; D perhaps matches TRBD1 (5 bases). Germline values: CDR1 LNHDA, CDR2 SQIVND (reference sequence). The V end lost 3 bases, the J end lost 5 bases, and 10 bases lay between the germline ends. CDR3 length equals 14 residues. The whole variable domain, filled in from reference TRBV19 and TRBJ1-4, reads DGGITQSPKYLFRKEGQNVTLSCEQNLNHDAMYWYRQDPGQGLRLIYYSQIVNDFQKGDIAEGYSVSREKKESFPLTVTSAQKNPTAFYLCASSITGGNEKLFFGSGTQLSVL.

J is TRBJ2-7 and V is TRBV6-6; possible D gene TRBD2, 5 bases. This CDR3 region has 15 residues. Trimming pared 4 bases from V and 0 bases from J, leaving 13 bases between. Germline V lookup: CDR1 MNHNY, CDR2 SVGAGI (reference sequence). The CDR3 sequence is CASSWIGISSYEQYF. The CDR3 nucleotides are TGTGCCAGCAGTTGGATCGGGATCTCCTCCTACGAGCAGTACTTC.

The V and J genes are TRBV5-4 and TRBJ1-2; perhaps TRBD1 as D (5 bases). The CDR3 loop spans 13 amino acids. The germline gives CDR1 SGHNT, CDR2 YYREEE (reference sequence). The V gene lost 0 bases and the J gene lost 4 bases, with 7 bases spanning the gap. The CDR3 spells CASSLAGGYGYTF. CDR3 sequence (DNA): TGTGCCAGCAGCTTGGCCGGGGGCTATGGCTACACCTTC. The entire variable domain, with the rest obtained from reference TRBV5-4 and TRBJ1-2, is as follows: ETGVTQSPTHLIKTRGQQVTLRCSSQSGHNTVSWYQQALGQGPQFIFQYYREEENGRGNFPPRFSGLQFPNYSSELNVNALELDDSALYLCASSLAGGYGYTFGSGTRLTVV.

The CDR3 sequence: CASSLGTGEQYF. For the CDR3, the DNA is TGTGCCAGCAGCTTGGGCACGGGAGAGCAGTACTTC. The chain is built from TRBV5-6 and TRBJ2-7; weak D call: TRBD2 (5 bases). With 0 bases removed from V and 7 bases from J, the gap between germline ends came to 8 bases. This CDR3 comprises 12 residues. Germline lookup yields CDR1 SGHDT and CDR2 YYEEEE.

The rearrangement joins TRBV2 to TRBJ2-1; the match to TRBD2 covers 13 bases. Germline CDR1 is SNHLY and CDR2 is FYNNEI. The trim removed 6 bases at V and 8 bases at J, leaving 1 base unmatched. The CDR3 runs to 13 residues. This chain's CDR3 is CASRLAGGDEQFF. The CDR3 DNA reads TGTGCCAGCAGACTAGCGGGAGGGGATGAGCAGTTCTTC. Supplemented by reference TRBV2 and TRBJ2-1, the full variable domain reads EPEVTQTPSHQVTQMGQEVILRCVPISNHLYFYWYRQILGQKVEFLVSFYNNEISEKSEIFDDQFSVERPDGSNFTLKIRSTKLEDSAMYFCASRLAGGDEQFFGPGTRLTVL.

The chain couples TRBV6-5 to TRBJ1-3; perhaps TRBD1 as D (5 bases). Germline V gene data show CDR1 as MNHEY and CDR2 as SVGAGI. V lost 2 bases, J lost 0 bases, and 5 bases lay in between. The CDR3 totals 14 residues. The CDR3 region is CASSYDSSGNTIYF. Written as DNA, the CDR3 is TGTGCCAGCAGTTACGACAGCTCTGGAAACACCATATATTTT.

The CDR3 DNA is TGTGCCAGCAGTCTCACCGGGACAGGACGCTATGGCTACACCTTC. Translation gives CASSLTGTGRYGYTF. This chain links TRBV28 with TRBJ1-2, with 8 bases aligning to TRBD1. Trimming cost V 5 bases and J 4 bases; bases outside gene matches: 9. The CDR3 runs 15 residues. Per the germline V gene, CDR1 is MDHEN and CDR2 is SYDVKM.

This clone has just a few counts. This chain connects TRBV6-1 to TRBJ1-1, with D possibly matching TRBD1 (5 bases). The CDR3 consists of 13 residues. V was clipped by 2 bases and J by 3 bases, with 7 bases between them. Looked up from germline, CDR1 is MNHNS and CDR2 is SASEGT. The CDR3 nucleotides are TGTGCCAGCAGTGAAAGGGGCTACACTGAAGCTTTCTTT. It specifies CASSERGYTEAFF.

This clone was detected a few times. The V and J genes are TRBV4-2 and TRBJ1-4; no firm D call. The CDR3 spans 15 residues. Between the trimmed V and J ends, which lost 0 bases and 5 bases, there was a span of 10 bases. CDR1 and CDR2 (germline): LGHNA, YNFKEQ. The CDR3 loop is CASSQDRGRNEKLFF. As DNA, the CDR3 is TGTGCCAGCAGCCAAGATCGAGGGAGAAATGAAAAACTGTTTTTT.

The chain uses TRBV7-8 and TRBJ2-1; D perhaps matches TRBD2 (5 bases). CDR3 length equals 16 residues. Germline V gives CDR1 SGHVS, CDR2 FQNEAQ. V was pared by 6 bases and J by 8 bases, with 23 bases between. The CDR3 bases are TGTGCCAGCAGGCGGGCGGGCCCCCGGATCTTGGATGAGCAGTTCTTC. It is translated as CASRRAGPRILDEQFF.

CDR3 nucleotides: TGTGCCAGCTCTTCGGACAGGGCAAATCAGCCCCAGCATTTT. Translating gives CASSSDRANQPQHF. The chain uses TRBV6-1 and TRBJ1-5, with 8 bases that match TRBD1. After removal of 8 bases from V and 4 bases from J, the junction contained 7 bases not matched to a gene. Germline CDR1 MNHNS, CDR2 SASEGT. This CDR3 spans 14 amino acids.

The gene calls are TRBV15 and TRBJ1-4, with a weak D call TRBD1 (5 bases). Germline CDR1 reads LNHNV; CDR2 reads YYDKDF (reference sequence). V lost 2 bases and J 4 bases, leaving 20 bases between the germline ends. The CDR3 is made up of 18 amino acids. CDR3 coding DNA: TGTGCCACCAGCAGATCCATTGGGGCACAGCCTTTTAATGAAAAACTGTTTTTT. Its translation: CATSRSIGAQPFNEKLFF. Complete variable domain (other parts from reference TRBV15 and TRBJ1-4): DAMVIQNPRYQVTQFGKPVTLSCSQTLNHNVMYWYQQKSSQAPKLLFHYYDKDFNNEADTPDNFQSRRPNTSFCFLDIRSPGLGDTAMYLCATSRSIGAQPFNEKLFFGSGTQLSVL.